This TCR beta chain originates from a study of CD8 T cells in ankylosing spondylitis. Overall study results and limits: Disease-linked clones, CD8+, were relatively rare in peripheral blood. Prior work had noted some motif variants in reactive arthritis blood and synovial fluid. Ankylosing spondylitis blood appeared to be characterized by a TCR beta motif of 8 or 9 highly homologous variants.

Library preparation for TCR beta used quantitative 5'-RACE with molecular barcodes. Via MiXCR, TCRdb re-called the 5' RACE reads, giving one row per CDR3 protein. Of over 130,000 distinct CDR3 sequences listed, 40% to 50% were seen once; the top ten hold 12% to 15%. This clonotype was detected ten times or more. Antigen specificity is unknown. The germline V gene encodes CDR1 ENHRY and CDR2 SYGVKD. V shed 2 bases, J shed 2 bases, and the junction held 16 bases outside the gene matches. The CDR3 spans 20 residues. The receptor comes from a male donor with ankylosing spondylitis. V usage is TRBV10-3 and J usage is TRBJ2-3, with 10 nucleotides matching TRBD2. Source material: synovial fluid, either unsorted or a sorted T cell fraction (not recorded which). The CDR3 nucleotides are TGTGCCATCAGTGAGCCGGTAGATGGTACTAGCGGGACGGCCACAGATACGCAGTATTTT. The encoded protein is CAISEPVDGTSGTATDTQYF.